This T cell receptor beta chain was obtained from a study of T cells in Graves' hyperthyroidism and ophthalmopathy. Authors of the study amplified TCR beta CDR3 regions from RNA transcripts. The TCR CDR3 was amplified in a first-round RT-PCR using the HTBI primer set. TCRdb re-called the multiplex PCR reads through MiXCR, storing one row per CDR3 protein. The sample lists nearly 600,000 distinct CDR3 sequences; approximately 15% were seen once. V gave up 3 bases and J gave up 0 bases, with 12 bases separating them. CDR1 and CDR2 from the germline V gene are MDHEN and SYDVKM. The CDR3 sequence is 15 residues long. This clonotype was observed many times.

The V gene is TRBV28, the J gene TRBJ2-7, with D perhaps TRBD1 (7 bases). Sequenced: blood. The TCR sequence derives from a woman aged 18-29 years with Graves' ophthalmopathy. The DNA for the CDR3 is TGTGCCAGCAGTTTGAGGAGGGACAGCTCCTACGAGCAGTACTTC. Its translation is CASSLRRDSSYEQYF.